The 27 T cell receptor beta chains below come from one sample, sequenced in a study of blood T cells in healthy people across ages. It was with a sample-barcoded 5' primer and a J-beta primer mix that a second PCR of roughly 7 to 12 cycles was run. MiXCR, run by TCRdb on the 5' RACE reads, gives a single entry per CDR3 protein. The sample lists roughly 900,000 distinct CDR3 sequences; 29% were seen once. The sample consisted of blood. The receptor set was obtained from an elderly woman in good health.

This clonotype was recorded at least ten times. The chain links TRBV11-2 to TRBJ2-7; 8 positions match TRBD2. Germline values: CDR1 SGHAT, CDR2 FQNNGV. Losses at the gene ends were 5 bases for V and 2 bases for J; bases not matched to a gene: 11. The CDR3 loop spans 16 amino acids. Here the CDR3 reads CASSLGVSGATYEQYF. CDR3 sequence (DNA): TGTGCCAGCAGCCTTGGGGTTAGCGGGGCCACCTACGAGCAGTACTTC.

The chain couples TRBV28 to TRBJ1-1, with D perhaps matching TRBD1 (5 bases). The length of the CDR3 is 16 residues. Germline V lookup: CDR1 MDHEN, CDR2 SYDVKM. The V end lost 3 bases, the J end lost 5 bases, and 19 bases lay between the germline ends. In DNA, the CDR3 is TGTGCCAGCAGTTTCCCCCCAGGGAGAATGAGGACTGAAGCTTTCTTT. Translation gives CASSFPPGRMRTEAFF.

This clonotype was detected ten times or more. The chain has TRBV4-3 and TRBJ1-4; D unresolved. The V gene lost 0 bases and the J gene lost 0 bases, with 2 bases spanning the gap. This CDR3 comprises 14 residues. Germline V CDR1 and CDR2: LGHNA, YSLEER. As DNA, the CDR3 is TGCGCCAGCAGCCAAGACACAACTAATGAAAAACTGTTTTTT. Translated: CASSQDTTNEKLFF.

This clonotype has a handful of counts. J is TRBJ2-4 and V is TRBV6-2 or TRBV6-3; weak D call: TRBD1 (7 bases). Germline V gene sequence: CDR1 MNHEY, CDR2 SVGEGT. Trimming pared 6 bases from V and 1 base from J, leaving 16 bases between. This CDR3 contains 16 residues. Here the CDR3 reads CASRGGQYGAKNIQYF. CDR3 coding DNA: TGTGCCAGCAGGGGGGGACAGTATGGGGCCAAAAACATTCAGTACTTC.

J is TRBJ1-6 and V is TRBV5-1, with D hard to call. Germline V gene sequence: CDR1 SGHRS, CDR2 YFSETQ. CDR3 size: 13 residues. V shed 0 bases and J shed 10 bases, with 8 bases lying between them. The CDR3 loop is CASSLASGSPLHF. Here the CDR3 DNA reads TGCGCCAGCAGCTTGGCAAGCGGCTCACCCCTCCACTTT.

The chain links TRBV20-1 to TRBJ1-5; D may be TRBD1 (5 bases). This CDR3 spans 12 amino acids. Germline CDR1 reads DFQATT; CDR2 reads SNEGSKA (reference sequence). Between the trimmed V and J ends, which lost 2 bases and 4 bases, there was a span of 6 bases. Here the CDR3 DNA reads TGCAGTGCTAGATCAGGGAATCAGCCCCAGCATTTT. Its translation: CSARSGNQPQHF.

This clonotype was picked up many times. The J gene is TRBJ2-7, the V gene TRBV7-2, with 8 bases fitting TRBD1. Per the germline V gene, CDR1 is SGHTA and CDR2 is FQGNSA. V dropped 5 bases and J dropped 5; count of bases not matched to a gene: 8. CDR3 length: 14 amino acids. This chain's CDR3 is CASSEVQGANEQYF. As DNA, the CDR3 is TGTGCCAGCAGCGAGGTGCAGGGGGCCAACGAGCAGTACTTC.

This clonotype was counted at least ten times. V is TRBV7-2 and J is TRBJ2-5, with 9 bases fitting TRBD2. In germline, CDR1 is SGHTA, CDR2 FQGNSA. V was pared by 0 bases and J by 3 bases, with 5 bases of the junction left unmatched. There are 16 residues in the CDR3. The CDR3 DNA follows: TGTGCCAGCAGCTTAGCGGCCCTAGCGGGGAAAGAGACCCAGTACTTC. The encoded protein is CASSLAALAGKETQYF.

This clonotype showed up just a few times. CDR3 sequence: CASSFKQGKTEAFF. DNA for the CDR3: TGTGCCAGCAGTTTTAAACAGGGAAAAACTGAAGCTTTCTTT. The V gene is TRBV27, the J gene TRBJ1-1; tentatively, D is TRBD1 (6 bases). Germline CDR1 reads MNHEY; CDR2 reads SMNVEV (reference sequence). Trimming shortened V by 3 bases and J by 5 bases, and 13 bases separated the two germline ends. This CDR3 contains 14 residues.

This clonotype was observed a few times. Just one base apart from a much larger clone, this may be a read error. The CDR3 nucleotides are TGTGCCAGCAGTGCCTCGGGGGGCACGGGTGAGCAGTACTTC. Translation gives CASSASGGTGEQYF. The chain uses TRBV12-3 or TRBV12-4 and TRBJ2-5; TRBD2 is a possible D gene (7 bases). Deletions cut 5 bases from V and 11 bases from J, with 21 bases between. The CDR3 loop spans 14 amino acids.

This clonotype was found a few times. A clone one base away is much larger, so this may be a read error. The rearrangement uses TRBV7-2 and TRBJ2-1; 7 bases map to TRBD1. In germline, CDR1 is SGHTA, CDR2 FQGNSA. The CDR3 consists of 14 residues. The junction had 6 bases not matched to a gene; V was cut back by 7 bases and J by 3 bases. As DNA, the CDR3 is TGTGCCAGCAAGGGGGCAGGACGCTACAATGAGCAGTTCTTC. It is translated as CASKGAGRYNEQFF.

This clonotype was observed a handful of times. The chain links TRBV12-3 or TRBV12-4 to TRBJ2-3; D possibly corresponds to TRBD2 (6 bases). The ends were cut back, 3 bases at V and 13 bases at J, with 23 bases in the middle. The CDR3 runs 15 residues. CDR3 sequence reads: CASSFGRPSADVEYF. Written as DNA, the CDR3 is TGTGCCAGCAGTTTCGGCAGACCTAGCGCAGATGTGGAGTATTTT.

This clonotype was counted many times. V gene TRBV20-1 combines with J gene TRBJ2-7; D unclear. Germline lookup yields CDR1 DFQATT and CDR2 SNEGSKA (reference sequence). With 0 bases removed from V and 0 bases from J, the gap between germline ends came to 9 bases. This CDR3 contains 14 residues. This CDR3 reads CSARDLASSYEQYF. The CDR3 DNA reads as TGCAGTGCTAGAGATCTCGCAAGCTCCTACGAGCAGTACTTC.

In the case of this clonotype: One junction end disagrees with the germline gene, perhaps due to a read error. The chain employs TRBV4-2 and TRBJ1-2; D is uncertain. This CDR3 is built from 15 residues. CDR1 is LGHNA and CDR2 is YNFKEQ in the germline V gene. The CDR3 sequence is CACSQDWGNDYGYTF. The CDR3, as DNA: TGTGCCTGCAGCCAAGATTGGGGAAACGACTATGGCTACACCTTC.

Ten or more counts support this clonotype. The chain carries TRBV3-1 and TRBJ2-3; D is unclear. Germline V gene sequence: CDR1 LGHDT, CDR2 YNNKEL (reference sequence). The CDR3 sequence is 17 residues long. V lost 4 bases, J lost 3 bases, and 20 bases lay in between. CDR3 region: CASSRSVIADKTDTQYF. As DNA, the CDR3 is TGTGCCAGCAGCCGCTCAGTAATAGCCGATAAGACAGATACGCAGTATTTT.

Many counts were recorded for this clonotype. The CDR3 reads CASSHSTGQETQYF. The CDR3 nucleotides are TGTGCCAGCAGCCATTCGACAGGCCAAGAGACCCAGTACTTC. The rearrangement links TRBV7-2 to TRBJ2-5, with D perhaps matching TRBD1 (6 bases). The length of the CDR3 is 14 residues. Germline loops: CDR1 SGHTA, CDR2 FQGNSA. V gave up 5 bases and J gave up 1 base, with 11 bases separating them.

The CDR3 DNA follows: TGCAGTGCTCCACTAGCGGGAGGGCTGTACGAGCAGTACTTC. Its protein product is CSAPLAGGLYEQYF. The V and J genes are TRBV20-1 and TRBJ2-5; 13 nucleotides match TRBD2. The J call could be wrong; TRBJ2-7 is a better fit for the DNA end. The CDR3 runs to 14 residues. The germline V gene encodes CDR1 DFQATT and CDR2 SNEGSKA (reference sequence).

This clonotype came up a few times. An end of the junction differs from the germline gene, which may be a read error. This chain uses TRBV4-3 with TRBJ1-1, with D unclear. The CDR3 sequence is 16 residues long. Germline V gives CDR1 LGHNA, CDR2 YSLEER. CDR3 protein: CANSQEGPGLITEAFF. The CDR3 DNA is TGCGCCAACAGCCAAGAGGGCCCGGGTCTGATCACTGAAGCTTTCTTT.

The CDR3 nucleotides are TGCAGTGCTAGAGGGGTGGCACGAGAGACCCAGTACTTC. This codes for CSARGVARETQYF. V is TRBV20-1 and J is TRBJ2-5, with D hard to call. From germline, CDR1 is DFQATT and CDR2 SNEGSKA (reference sequence). Trimming removed 1 base from V and 4 bases from J, with 10 bases in between. This CDR3 spans 13 amino acids.

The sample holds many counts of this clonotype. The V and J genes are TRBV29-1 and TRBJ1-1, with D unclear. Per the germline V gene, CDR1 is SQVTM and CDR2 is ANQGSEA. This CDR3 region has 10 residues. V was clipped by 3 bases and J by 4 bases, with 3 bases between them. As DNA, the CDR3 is TGCAGCGTTGATAGCACTGAAGCTTTCTTT. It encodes CSVDSTEAFF.

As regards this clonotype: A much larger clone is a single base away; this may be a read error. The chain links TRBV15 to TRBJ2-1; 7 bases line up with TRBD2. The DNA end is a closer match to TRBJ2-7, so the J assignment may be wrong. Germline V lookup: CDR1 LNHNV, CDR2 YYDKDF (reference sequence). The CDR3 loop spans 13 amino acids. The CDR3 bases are TGTGCCACCACGGGAGGCTCCTACAATGAGCAGTACTTC. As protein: CATTGGSYNEQYF.

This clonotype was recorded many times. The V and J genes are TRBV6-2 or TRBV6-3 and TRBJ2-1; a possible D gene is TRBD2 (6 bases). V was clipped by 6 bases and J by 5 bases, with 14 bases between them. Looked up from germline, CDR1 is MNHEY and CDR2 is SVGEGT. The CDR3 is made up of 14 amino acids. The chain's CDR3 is CASRRREVNNEQFF. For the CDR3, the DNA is TGTGCCAGCAGGAGGAGGGAGGTAAACAATGAGCAGTTCTTC.

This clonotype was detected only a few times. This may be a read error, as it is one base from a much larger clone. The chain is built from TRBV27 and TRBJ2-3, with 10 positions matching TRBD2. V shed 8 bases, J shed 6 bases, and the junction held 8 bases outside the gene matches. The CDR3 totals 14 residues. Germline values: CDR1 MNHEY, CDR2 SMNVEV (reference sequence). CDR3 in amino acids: CASQSGGVSDTQYF. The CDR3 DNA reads TGTGCCAGCCAAAGCGGGGGGGTGTCGGATACGCAGTATTTT.

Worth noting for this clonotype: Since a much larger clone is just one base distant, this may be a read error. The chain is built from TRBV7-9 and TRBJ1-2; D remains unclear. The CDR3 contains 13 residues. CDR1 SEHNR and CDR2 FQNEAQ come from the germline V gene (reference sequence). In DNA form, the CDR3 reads TGTGCCAACAGCTTAGATTCAGAGTATGGCTACACCTTC. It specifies CANSLDSEYGYTF.

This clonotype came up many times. The CDR3 nucleotides are TGTGCCAGCAGCTTGGCCCCGGCAGGGCGTGGCTACACCTTC. Translating it yields CASSLAPAGRGYTF. The rearrangement links TRBV5-5 to TRBJ1-2; TRBD1 might be the D (5 bases). Germline-derived CDR1 and CDR2 are SGHKS and YYEKEE (reference sequence). The V end was cut by 0 bases, the J end by 7 bases, with 13 bases between. This CDR3 has 14 residues. The full variable domain, completed using reference TRBV5-5 and TRBJ1-2, is DAGVTQSPTHLIKTRGQQVTLRCSPISGHKSVSWYQQVLGQGPQFIFQYYEKEERGRGNFPDRFSARQFPNYSSELNVNALLLGDSALYLCASSLAPAGRGYTFGSGTRLTVV.

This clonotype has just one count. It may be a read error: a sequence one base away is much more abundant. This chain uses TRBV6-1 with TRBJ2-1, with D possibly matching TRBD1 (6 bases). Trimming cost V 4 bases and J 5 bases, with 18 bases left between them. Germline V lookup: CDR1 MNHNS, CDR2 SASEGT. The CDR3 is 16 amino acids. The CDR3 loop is CASSGNPQGTHNEQFF. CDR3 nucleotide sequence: TGTGCCAGCAGTGGGAACCCACAGGGTACCCACAATGAGCAGTTCTTC.

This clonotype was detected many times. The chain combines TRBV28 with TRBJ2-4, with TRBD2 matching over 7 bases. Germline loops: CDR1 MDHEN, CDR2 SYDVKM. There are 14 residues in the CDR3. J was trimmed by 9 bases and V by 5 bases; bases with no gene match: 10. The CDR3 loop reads CASSTGRVGVIQYF. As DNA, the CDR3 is TGTGCCAGCAGTACTGGGAGGGTGGGGGTCATTCAGTACTTC.